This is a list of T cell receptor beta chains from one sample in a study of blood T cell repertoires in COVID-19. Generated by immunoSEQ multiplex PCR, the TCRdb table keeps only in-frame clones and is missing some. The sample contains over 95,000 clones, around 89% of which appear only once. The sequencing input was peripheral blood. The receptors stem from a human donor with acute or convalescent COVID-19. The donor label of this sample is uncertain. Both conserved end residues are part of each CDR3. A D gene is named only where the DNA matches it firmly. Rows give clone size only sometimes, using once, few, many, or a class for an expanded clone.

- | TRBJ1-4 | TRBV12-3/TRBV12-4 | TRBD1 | CASSGQVNEKLFF | TGTGCCAGCAGTGGACAGGTGAATGAAAAACTGTTTTTT
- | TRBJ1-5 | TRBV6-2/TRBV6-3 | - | CASSYSSLQPQHF | TGTGCCAGCAGTTACTCGAGTCTCCAGCCCCAGCATTTT
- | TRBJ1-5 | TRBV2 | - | CASSERSNQPQHF | TGTGCCAGCAGTGAACGGAGCAATCAGCCCCAGCATTTT
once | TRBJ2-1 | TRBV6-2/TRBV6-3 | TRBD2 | CASSSVLAGGPEQFF | TGTGCCAGCAGTTCCGTATTAGCGGGGGGGCCAGAGCAGTTCTTC
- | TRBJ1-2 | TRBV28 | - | CASSPTGANYGYTF | TGTGCCAGCAGTCCGACAGGAGCTAACTATGGCTACACCTTC
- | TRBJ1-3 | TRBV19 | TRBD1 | CASSAYRGVSGNTIYF | TGTGCCAGTAGTGCCTACAGGGGAGTTTCTGGAAACACCATATATTTT
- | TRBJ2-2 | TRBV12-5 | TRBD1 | CASGLVGGRLITGELFF | TGTGCTAGTGGTTTGGTAGGGGGCAGGCTTATAACCGGGGAGCTGTTTTTT
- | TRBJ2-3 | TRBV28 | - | CASNMQGTDTQYF | TGTGCCAGCAATATGCAGGGAACAGATACGCAGTATTTT
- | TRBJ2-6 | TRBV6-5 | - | CASTSGSGANVLTF | TGTGCCAGCACCTCGGGCTCTGGGGCCAACGTCCTGACTTTC
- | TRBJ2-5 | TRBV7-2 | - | CASSPQQGGETQYF | TGTGCCAGCAGCCCGCAACAGGGAGGGGAGACCCAGTACTTC
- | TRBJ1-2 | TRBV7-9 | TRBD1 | CASSSNAAGGDGYTF | TGTGCCAGCAGCTCCAACGCGGCAGGGGGCGATGGCTACACCTTC
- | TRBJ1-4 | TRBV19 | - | CASSDWGRYEKLFF | TGTGCCAGTAGTGACTGGGGCAGGTATGAAAAACTGTTTTTT
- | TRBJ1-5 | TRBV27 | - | CASSFQANQPQHF | TGTGCCAGCAGTTTTCAGGCAAATCAGCCCCAGCATTTT
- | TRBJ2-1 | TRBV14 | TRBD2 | CASSQNWGTSGYNEQFF | TGTGCCAGCAGCCAAAATTGGGGTACTAGCGGCTACAATGAGCAGTTCTTC
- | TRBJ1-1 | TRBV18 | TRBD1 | CASSAGTGGWTEAFF | TGTGCCAGCTCAGCCGGGACAGGGGGTTGGACTGAAGCTTTCTTT
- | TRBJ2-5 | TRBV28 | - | CASSGRRDGKETQYF | TGTGCCAGCAGTGGCCGGCGGGACGGGAAAGAGACCCAGTACTTC
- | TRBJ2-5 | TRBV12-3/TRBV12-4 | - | CASSLLGAETQYF | TGTGCCAGCAGTTTGTTGGGGGCGGAGACCCAGTACTTC
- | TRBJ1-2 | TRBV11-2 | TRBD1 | CASSRDRVIYGYTF | TGTGCCAGCAGCAGGGACAGGGTGATCTATGGCTACACCTTC
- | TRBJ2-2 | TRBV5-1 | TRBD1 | CASSPGQGRTGELFF | TGCGCCAGCAGCCCTGGACAGGGTCGCACCGGGGAGCTGTTTTTT
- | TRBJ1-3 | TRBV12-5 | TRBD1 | CASGQGQNGNTIYF | TGTGCTAGTGGACAGGGGCAGAACGGAAACACCATATATTTT
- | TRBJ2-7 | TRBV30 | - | CAWMGTTYEQYF | TGTGCCTGGATGGGCACAACCTACGAGCAGTACTTC
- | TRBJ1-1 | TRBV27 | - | CASSPASSGYTEAFF | TGTGCCAGCAGTCCCGCTTCCTCGGGATACACTGAAGCTTTCTTT
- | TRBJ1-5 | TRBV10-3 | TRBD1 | CATNNRGYSNQPQHF | TGTGCCACAAATAACAGGGGCTATAGCAATCAGCCCCAGCATTTT
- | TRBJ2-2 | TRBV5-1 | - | CASSPVATGELFF | TGCGCCAGCAGCCCTGTGGCCACCGGGGAGCTGTTTTTT
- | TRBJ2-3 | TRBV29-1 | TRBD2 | CSVEVLAGGLGNTQYF | TGCAGCGTTGAAGTGTTAGCGGGGGGGCTAGGGAATACGCAGTATTTT
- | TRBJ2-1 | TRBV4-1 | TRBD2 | CASRQDGTSGYNEQFF | TGCGCCAGCAGACAAGATGGGACTAGCGGGTACAATGAGCAGTTCTTC
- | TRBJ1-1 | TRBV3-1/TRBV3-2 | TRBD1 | CASSQLDRKAFF | TGTGCCAGCAGCCAACTGGACAGGAAAGCTTTCTTT
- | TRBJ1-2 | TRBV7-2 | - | CASSAMQGFTYGYTF | TGTGCCAGCAGCGCCATGCAGGGTTTTACCTATGGCTACACCTTC
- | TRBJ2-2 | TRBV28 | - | CATLPGGLGGELFF | TGTGCCACCCTACCAGGGGGGTTGGGCGGGGAGCTGTTTTTT
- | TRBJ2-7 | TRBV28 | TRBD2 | CASSLSGLGYEQYF | TGTGCCAGCAGTCTATCGGGACTAGGGTACGAGCAGTACTTC
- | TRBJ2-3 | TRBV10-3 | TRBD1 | CATRRQGGTDTQYF | TGTGCCACCCGTCGACAGGGCGGCACAGATACGCAGTATTTT
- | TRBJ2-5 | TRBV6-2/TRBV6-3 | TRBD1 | CASTFSLTGTGGGETQYF | TGTGCCAGCACTTTCTCTCTCACCGGGACAGGCGGAGGAGAGACCCAGTACTTC
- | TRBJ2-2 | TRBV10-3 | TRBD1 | CAIRDRASFPNTGELFF | TGTGCCATCCGGGACAGGGCCTCCTTCCCTAACACCGGGGAGCTGTTTTTT
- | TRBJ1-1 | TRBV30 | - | CAWRKGLLNTEAFF | TGTGCCTGGAGGAAGGGACTTTTGAACACTGAAGCTTTCTTT
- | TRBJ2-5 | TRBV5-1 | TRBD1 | CASSLGQGVTQETQYF | TGCGCCAGCAGCCTCGGACAGGGGGTCACGCAAGAGACCCAGTACTTC
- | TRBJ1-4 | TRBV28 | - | CASSLWAGEKLFF | TGTGCCAGCAGTTTATGGGCGGGTGAAAAACTGTTTTTT
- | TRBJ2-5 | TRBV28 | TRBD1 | CASSGQGVVETQYF | TGTGCCAGCAGTGGACAGGGGGTGGTAGAGACCCAGTACTTC
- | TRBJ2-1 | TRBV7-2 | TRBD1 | CASSLMGQGSNEQFF | TGTGCCAGCAGCTTAATGGGACAGGGTTCCAATGAGCAGTTCTTC
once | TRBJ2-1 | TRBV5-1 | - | CASSLAGQQENEQFF | TGCGCCAGCAGCTTGGCGGGTCAACAAGAGAATGAGCAGTTCTTC
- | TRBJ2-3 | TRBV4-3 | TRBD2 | CASSQVAGGRDTQYF | TGCGCCAGCAGCCAGGTAGCGGGGGGCCGCGATACGCAGTATTTT
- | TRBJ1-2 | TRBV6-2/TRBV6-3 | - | CASSYSGYRQPNYGYTF | TGTGCCAGCAGTTACTCGGGGTACAGGCAACCTAACTATGGCTACACCTTC
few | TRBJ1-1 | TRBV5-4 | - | CASSLRAGNTEAFF | TGTGCCAGCAGCTTGAGGGCGGGGAACACTGAAGCTTTCTTT
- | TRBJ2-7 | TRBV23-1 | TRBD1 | CASSQGQGVYEQYF | TGCGCCAGCAGTCAAGGACAGGGGGTCTACGAGCAGTACTTC
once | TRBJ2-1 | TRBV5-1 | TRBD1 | CASSLATGGPNEQFF | TGCGCCAGCAGCTTGGCAACAGGGGGCCCCAATGAGCAGTTCTTC
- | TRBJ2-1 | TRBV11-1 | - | CASSLVIFGGYNEQFF | TGTGCCAGCAGCTTAGTAATTTTTGGCGGATACAATGAGCAGTTCTTC
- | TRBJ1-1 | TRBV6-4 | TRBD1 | CASKQGLDTEAFF | TGTGCCAGTAAACAGGGGTTGGACACTGAAGCTTTCTTT
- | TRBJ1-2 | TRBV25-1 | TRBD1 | CASSVSQGDGYTF | TGTGCCAGCAGTGTGTCGCAGGGGGATGGCTACACCTTC
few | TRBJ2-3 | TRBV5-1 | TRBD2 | CASSSGTSGTDTQYF | TGCGCCAGCAGCTCCGGGACTAGCGGAACAGATACGCAGTATTTT
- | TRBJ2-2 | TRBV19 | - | CASSPLSYAGELFF | TGTGCCAGTAGTCCCCTTTCGTATGCCGGGGAGCTGTTTTTT
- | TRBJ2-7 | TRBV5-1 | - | CASSPVTVGGSYEQYF | TGCGCCAGCAGCCCTGTGACAGTCGGGGGCTCCTACGAGCAGTACTTC
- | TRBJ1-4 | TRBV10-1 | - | CASHPGSYEKLFF | TGCGCCAGCCACCCGGGGTCCTATGAAAAACTGTTTTTT
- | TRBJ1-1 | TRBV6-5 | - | CASSYRGHTEAFF | TGTGCCAGCAGTTACAGGGGCCACACTGAAGCTTTCTTT
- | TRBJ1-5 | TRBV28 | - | CASSSGQPQHF | TGTGCCAGCAGTTCGGGACAGCCCCAGCATTTT